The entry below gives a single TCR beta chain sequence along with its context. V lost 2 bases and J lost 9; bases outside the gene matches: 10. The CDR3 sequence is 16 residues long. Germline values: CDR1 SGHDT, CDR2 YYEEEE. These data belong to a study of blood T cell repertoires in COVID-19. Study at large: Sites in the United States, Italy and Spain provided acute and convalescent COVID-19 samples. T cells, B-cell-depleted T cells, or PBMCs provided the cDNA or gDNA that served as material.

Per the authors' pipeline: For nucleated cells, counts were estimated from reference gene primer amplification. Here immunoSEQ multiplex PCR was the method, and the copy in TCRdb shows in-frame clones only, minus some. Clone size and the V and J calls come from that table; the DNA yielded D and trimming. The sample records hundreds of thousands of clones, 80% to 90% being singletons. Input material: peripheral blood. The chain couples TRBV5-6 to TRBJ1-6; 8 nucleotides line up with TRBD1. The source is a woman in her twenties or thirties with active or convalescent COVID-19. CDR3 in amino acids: CASSFYRGSQSSPLHF. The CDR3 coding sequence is TGTGCCAGCAGCTTTTACAGGGGGTCTCAAAGTTCACCCCTCCACTTT.